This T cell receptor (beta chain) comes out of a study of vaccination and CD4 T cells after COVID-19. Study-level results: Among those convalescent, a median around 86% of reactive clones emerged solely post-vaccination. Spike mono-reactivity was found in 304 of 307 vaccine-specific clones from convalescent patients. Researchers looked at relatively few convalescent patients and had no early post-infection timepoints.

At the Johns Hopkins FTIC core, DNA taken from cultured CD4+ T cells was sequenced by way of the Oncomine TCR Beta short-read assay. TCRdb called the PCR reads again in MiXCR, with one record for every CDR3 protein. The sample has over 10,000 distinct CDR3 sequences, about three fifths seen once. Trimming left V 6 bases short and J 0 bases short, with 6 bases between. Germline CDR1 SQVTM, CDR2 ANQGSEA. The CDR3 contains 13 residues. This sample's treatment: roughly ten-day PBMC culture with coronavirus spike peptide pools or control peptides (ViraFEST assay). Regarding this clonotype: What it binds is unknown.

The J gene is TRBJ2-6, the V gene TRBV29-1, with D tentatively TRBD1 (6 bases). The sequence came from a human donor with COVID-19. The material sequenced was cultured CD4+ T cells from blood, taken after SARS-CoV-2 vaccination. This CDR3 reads CSVTGSGANVLTF. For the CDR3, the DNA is TGCAGCGTGACAGGCTCTGGGGCCAACGTCCTGACTTTC.